This T cell receptor (beta chain) was documented in a study of cytomegalovirus exposure and HLA in healthy donors. Study background: Earlier results showed 120 million or so unique TCR beta sequences derived from around 170 million T cells.

PCR was performed using 60 Vbeta and 13 Jbeta primers. Using immunoSEQ multiplex PCR, the repertoire was profiled, and TCRdb retains in-frame clones only, with some absent. The table lists 150,000 to 200,000 clones, 82% of them singletons. Germline V gene data show CDR1 as MNHEY and CDR2 as SVGAGI. Trimming took 2 bases from V and 4 from J; bases not matched to a gene: 2. The CDR3 spans 14 residues. The sequenced sample consisted of PBMCs. The sequence was obtained from a girl aged 2 to 9 in good health and CMV-seropositive. The rearrangement links TRBV6-5 to TRBJ2-1; TRBD1 agrees at 7 bases. The CDR3: CASSYATGYNEQFF. In DNA, the CDR3 is TGTGCCAGCAGTTACGCGACAGGGTACAATGAGCAGTTCTTC.